The sequence of this T cell receptor (beta chain) was determined in a study of T cell responses to AZD1222 COVID-19 vaccine. Broader study findings: Spike as a whole was targeted by vaccine-associated CD4 TCRs, dominant at 160-218 and 743-854. Unmutated variant regions are reportedly the target of nearly half of TCRs that are spike-specific. An increase in Spike-specific TCR breadth and depth was observed after two AZD1222 doses. Sampling that yielded the repertoires occurred only after the peak T cell response.

Turning to this clone: Its antigen is still unknown.

Produced via immunoSEQ multiplex PCR; TCRdb's table is partial and in-frame only. The sample shows 86,000 or so clones, about 89% of them seen only once. The germline gives CDR1 MNHEY, CDR2 SVGAGI. This CDR3 spans 13 amino acids. Trimming left V 7 bases short and J 6 bases short, with 16 bases between. This sequence originates from an adult who received the AZD1222 COVID-19 vaccine. The gene calls are TRBV6-5 and TRBJ2-7; D gene uncertain. The source material was peripheral blood, sampled 28 days after the second AZD1222 dose. CDR3 nucleotide sequence: TGTGCCAGCACGGTGGCAGGTACTTCCGAGCAGTACTTC. Translating gives CASTVAGTSEQYF.